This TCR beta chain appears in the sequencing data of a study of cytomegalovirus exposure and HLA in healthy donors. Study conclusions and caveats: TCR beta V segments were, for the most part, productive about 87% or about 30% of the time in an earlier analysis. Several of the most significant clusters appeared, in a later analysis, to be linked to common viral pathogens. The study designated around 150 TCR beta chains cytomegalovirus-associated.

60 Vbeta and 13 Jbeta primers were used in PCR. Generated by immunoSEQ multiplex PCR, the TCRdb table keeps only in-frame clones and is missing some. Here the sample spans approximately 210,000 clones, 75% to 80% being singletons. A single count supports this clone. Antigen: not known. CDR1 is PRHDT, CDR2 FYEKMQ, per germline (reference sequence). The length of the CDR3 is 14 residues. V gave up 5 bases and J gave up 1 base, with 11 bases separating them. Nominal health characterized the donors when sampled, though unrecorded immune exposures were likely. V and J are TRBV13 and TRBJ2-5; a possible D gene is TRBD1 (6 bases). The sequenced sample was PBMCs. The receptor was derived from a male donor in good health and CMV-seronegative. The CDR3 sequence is CASSPDRTQETQYF. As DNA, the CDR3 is TGTGCCAGCAGCCCCGACAGGACCCAAGAGACCCAGTACTTC.